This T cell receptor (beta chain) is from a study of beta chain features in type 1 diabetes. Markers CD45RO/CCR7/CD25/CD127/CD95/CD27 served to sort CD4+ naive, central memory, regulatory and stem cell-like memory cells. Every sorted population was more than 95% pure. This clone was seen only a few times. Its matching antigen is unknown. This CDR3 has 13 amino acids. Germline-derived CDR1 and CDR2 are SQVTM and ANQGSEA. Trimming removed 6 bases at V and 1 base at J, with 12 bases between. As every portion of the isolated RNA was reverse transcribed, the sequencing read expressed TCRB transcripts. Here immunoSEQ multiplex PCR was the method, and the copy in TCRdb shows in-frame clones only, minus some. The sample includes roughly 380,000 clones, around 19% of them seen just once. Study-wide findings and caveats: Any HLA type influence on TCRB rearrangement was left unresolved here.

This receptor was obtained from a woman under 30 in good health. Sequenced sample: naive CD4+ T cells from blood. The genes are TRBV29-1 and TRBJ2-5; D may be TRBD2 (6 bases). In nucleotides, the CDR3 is TGCAGCGTCGGCCGGGACTCCCAAGAGACCCAGTACTTC. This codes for CSVGRDSQETQYF.